These 11 T cell receptor beta chains were sequenced from one sample in a study of shared clonotypes between healthy human individuals. The method was immunoSEQ multiplex PCR; TCRdb's version includes in-frame clones alone and lacks a portion of them. Of 640,000 or so clones detected, roughly 78% appear once; the ten largest clones hold 1.8%. The sample taken for sequencing was memory CD4+ T cells sorted from blood. The subset was: CD45RA-negative fraction. Receptors were obtained from a woman in her twenties or thirties in good health.

The chain joins TRBV28 to TRBJ2-7; D gene ambiguous. This CDR3 has 16 residues. The ends were cut back, 4 bases at V and 9 bases at J, with 25 bases in the middle. Germline V lookup: CDR1 MDHEN, CDR2 SYDVKM. CDR3 nucleotide sequence: TGTGCCAGCAGTTATATCGGCGAATCCCCCGTCTATGGGCAGTACTTC. The encoded protein is CASSYIGESPVYGQYF.

The chain joins TRBV19 to TRBJ1-5, with 9 bases fitting TRBD1. Germline V gene data show CDR1 as LNHDA and CDR2 as SQIVND (reference sequence). The length of the CDR3 is 14 residues. V dropped 5 bases and J dropped 8; count of bases not matched to a gene: 7. DNA of the CDR3: TGTGCCAGTAGTTCGGACAGGGGCCCGGAGCCCCAGCATTTT. Amino acids: CASSSDRGPEPQHF.

The chain carries TRBV23-1 and TRBJ1-5; the D is unclear. TRBV23-1 is placed among ORFs of uncertain function. V was trimmed by 3 bases and J by 0 bases, leaving 9 bases between them. The CDR3 totals 15 residues. CDR3 sequence reads: CASSHGGISNQPQHF. In nucleotides, the CDR3 is TGCGCCAGCAGTCATGGAGGGATTAGCAATCAGCCCCAGCATTTT.

In its sample, this clone was seen a few times. The chain carries TRBV19 and TRBJ2-3; the D is unclear. The CDR3 is 13 residues long. The germline V gene encodes CDR1 LNHDA and CDR2 SQIVND (reference sequence). Trimming stripped 5 bases from V and 5 bases from J, with 11 bases between. DNA of the CDR3: TGTGCCAGTAGTGTCGTTTCTGTAGATACGCAGTATTTT. Translated: CASSVVSVDTQYF.

J is TRBJ2-3 and V is TRBV4-1; 16 nucleotides match TRBD2. The CDR3 extends over 15 amino acids. CDR1 is MGHRA, CDR2 YSYEKL, per germline. With 2 bases clipped from V and 11 bases from J, the junction kept 4 bases outside the gene matches. The DNA of the CDR3 is TGCGCCAGCAGCCAAACGGGACTAGCGGGAGGGAAGCAGTATTTT. Protein product: CASSQTGLAGGKQYF.

This clone came up a few times. The V and J genes are TRBV5-1 and TRBJ2-3, with TRBD2 identical over 11 bases. CDR3 length equals 14 residues. The germline V gene has CDR1 SGHRS and CDR2 YFSETQ. Trimming at V came to 0 bases and at J to 6 bases, leaving 0 bases not matched to a gene. CDR3 bases: TGCGCCAGCAGCTTGGGGACTAGCGGGGATACGCAGTATTTT. Its protein product is CASSLGTSGDTQYF.

The chain couples TRBV10-3 to TRBJ1-5, with 7 positions matching TRBD1. There are 14 residues in the CDR3. Germline CDR1 and CDR2: ENHRY and SYGVKD. Germline trimming cut 2 bases from V and 6 bases from J; bases unmatched to any gene: 4. Here the CDR3 reads CAISEDRVGQPQHF. Here the CDR3 DNA reads TGTGCCATCAGTGAGGACAGGGTTGGTCAGCCCCAGCATTTT.

This chain uses TRBV27 with TRBJ2-1; 12 nucleotides align to TRBD2. CDR1 is MNHEY and CDR2 is SMNVEV in the germline V gene (reference sequence). V shed 6 bases and J 9 bases; nucleotides not matched to a gene: 9. CDR3 length: 15 residues. CDR3 protein: CASSSLAGGPGEQFF. The CDR3 bases are TGTGCCAGCAGCTCTCTAGCGGGAGGGCCGGGTGAGCAGTTCTTC.

A word on this clone: The sample has other DNA sequences that encode this CDR3 too. This chain joins TRBV11-2 and TRBJ2-7; TRBD1 matches at 8 bases. The length of the CDR3 is 14 residues. J lost 7 bases, V lost 1 base, and 6 bases had no gene match. Per the germline V gene, CDR1 is SGHAT and CDR2 is FQNNGV. CDR3 sequence: CASSLGQGRGEQYF. CDR3 DNA sequence: TGTGCCAGCAGCTTAGGACAGGGGAGAGGGGAGCAGTACTTC.

This clone has at least ten counts. The rearrangement links TRBV6-5 to TRBJ1-2; perhaps TRBD1 as D (6 bases). The V end was cut by 6 bases, the J end by 7 bases, with 15 bases between. Germline V gene data show CDR1 as MNHEY and CDR2 as SVGAGI. This CDR3 has 13 amino acids. The CDR3: CASRLQGSGGYTF. CDR3 nucleotides: TGTGCCAGCAGGCTACAGGGAAGCGGTGGCTACACCTTC.

This chain uses TRBV5-5 with TRBJ1-2, with no clear D. This CDR3 has 11 amino acids. Germline V gene data show CDR1 as SGHKS and CDR2 as YYEKEE (reference sequence). V lost 4 bases to trimming and J lost 3 bases, with 4 bases between them. This chain's CDR3 is CASSADYGYTF. The CDR3 bases are TGTGCCAGCAGCGCCGACTATGGCTACACCTTC.